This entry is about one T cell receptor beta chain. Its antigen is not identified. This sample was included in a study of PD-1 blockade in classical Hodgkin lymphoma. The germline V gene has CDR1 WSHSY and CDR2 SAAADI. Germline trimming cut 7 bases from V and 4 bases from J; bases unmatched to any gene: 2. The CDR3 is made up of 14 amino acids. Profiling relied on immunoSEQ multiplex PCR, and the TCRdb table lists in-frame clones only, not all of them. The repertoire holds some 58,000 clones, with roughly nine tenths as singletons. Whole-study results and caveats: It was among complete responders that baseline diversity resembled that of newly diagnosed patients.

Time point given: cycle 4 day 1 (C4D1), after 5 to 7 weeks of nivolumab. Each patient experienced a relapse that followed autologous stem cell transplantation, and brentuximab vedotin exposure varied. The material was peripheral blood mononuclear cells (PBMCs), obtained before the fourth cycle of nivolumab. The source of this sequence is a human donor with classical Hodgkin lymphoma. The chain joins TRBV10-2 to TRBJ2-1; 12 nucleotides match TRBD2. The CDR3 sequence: CASIGLAGYNEQFF. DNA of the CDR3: TGCGCCAGCATCGGACTAGCGGGGTACAATGAGCAGTTCTTC.